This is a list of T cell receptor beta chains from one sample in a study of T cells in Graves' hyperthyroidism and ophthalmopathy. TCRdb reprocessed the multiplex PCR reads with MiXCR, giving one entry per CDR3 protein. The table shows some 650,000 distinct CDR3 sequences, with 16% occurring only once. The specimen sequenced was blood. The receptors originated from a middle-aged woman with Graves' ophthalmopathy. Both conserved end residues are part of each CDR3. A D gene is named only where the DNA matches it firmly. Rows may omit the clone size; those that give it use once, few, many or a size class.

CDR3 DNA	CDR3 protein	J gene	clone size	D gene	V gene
TGTGCCAGCAACGGGGACAGGGGGCTTAAAGAGACCCAGTACTTC	CASNGDRGLKETQYF	TRBJ2-5	few	TRBD1	TRBV2
TGCAGTGCTAGCAGGGAGCTGGGGGAGCTGTTTTTT	CSASRELGELFF	TRBJ2-2	.	.	TRBV20-1
TGTGCCAGCTCACCAAGAATTGGCGCTAGCGGGGCATATGAGCAGTTCTTC	CASSPRIGASGAYEQFF	TRBJ2-1	many	TRBD2	TRBV18
TGTGCCAGCAGCGTCCTGACCCTAGGTGAGCAGTTCTTC	CASSVLTLGEQFF	TRBJ2-1	.	.	TRBV9
TGTGCCAGCAGCAGGCCGACTAATCCTATTAGCTACACCTTC	CASSRPTNPISYTF	TRBJ1-2	many	.	TRBV5-6
TGTGCCAGCAGCCTTACGGGACAGGGGAGCACTGAAGCTTTCTTT	CASSLTGQGSTEAFF	TRBJ1-1	many	TRBD1	TRBV28
TGTGCCAGCAGCAGGGACACTGAAAAACTGTTTTTT	CASSRDTEKLFF	TRBJ1-4	.	.	TRBV7-9
TGTGCCTGGGCCGACATGGGACAGGGTTTGACCTATAATTCACCCCTCCACTTT	CAWADMGQGLTYNSPLHF	TRBJ1-6	.	TRBD1	TRBV30
TGCAGTGCTGCGGGGGGGCGGGGGACTACACTCAATGAGCAGTTCTTC	CSAAGGRGTTLNEQFF	TRBJ2-1	few	TRBD2	TRBV20-1
TGCAGTGTTGATCTAAATGCGACTGTTATAGAGACCCAGTACTTC	CSVDLNATVIETQYF	TRBJ2-5	many	.	TRBV20-1
TGTGCCAGCAGCTTAGTCCCCGACAGGGACACTAGCACAGATACGCAGTATTTT	CASSLVPDRDTSTDTQYF	TRBJ2-3	few	TRBD1	TRBV7-8
TGTGCCAGCAGTGACCGACTAGCGGGGGGCCCTAGCACAGATACGCAGTATTTT	CASSDRLAGGPSTDTQYF	TRBJ2-3	many	TRBD2	TRBV6-1
TGCGCCAGCAGCCCCCACGGACAGTCCTACGAGCAGTACTTC	CASSPHGQSYEQYF	TRBJ2-7	few	.	TRBV4-1
TGTGCCAGCAGTGAGGTGACAGGCAACCGCCATGGCTACACCTTC	CASSEVTGNRHGYTF	TRBJ1-2	many	.	TRBV2
TGTGCCAGCAGTTTATCCGGAATTCGTCCTAGCGGGTACGAGCAGTACTTC	CASSLSGIRPSGYEQYF	TRBJ2-7	few	TRBD2	TRBV27
TGCAGTGCGGCGGGACAGGGCTACAATCAGCCCCAGCATTTT	CSAAGQGYNQPQHF	TRBJ1-5	.	TRBD1	TRBV20-1
TGTGCCAGCAGAGCGGGAGGGCAAGAGACCCAGTACTTC	CASRAGGQETQYF	TRBJ2-5	many	TRBD2	TRBV11-2
TGTGCCAGCAGTGTAAGCGGCACAGATACGCAGTATTTT	CASSVSGTDTQYF	TRBJ2-3	many	.	TRBV27
TGTGCCAGCAGCTTAGCCGGGACAGGGTCCGGTGGCTACACCTTC	CASSLAGTGSGGYTF	TRBJ1-2	few	TRBD1	TRBV7-2
TGTGCCAGCAGCGTAGGTCCAGCGAACACTGAAGCTTTCTTT	CASSVGPANTEAFF	TRBJ1-1	.	.	TRBV9
TGTGCCAGCAGTGAAGGGGGCAGCTGCAATGAGCAGTTCTTC	CASSEGGSCNEQFF	TRBJ2-1	many	.	TRBV2
TGTGCCAGCAGTTACAGTCGGTTGACACATTCCTACGAGCAGTACTTC	CASSYSRLTHSYEQYF	TRBJ2-7	few	.	TRBV6-2/TRBV6-3
TGTGCCAGCAGCTTCACCGACGGAGTATCTGAAGCTTTCTTT	CASSFTDGVSEAFF	TRBJ1-1	many	.	TRBV11-2
TGTGCCAGCAGTGTTTTGACGGGGAGCGAGCAGTACTTC	CASSVLTGSEQYF	TRBJ2-7	.	.	TRBV6-1
TGTGCCAGCAGTGGTAGCGGGTACGAACAAGAGACCCAGTACTTC	CASSGSGYEQETQYF	TRBJ2-5	.	TRBD2	TRBV2
TGTGCCAGCAGCATAAACAGGGGAACCTACGAGCAGTACTTC	CASSINRGTYEQYF	TRBJ2-7	many	TRBD1	TRBV11-2
TGTGCCAGCAGCTTAGGCAGAGGGGGCTACAAATATGGCTACACCTTC	CASSLGRGGYKYGYTF	TRBJ1-2	.	TRBD1	TRBV7-2
TGCAGTGCTAACACAGGGGGCCACTACGAGCAGTACTTC	CSANTGGHYEQYF	TRBJ2-7	many	TRBD1	TRBV20-1